The 15 T cell receptor beta chains below were found in one sample sequenced in a study of T cells in narcolepsy (dated by TCRdb to between 2018 and 2020). Libraries came from the immunoSEQ multiplex PCR assay. The table was pulled from immuneACCESS by TCRdb, which kept in-frame rearrangements only. Such tables lose some clones; where checked, under half of the loss comes from unresolved V genes, and the rest has no known cause. The sample table shows some 30,000 clones, and more than 75% are seen once. In total, the top ten clones hold 0.85% to 1.3% of the sample. The sample was CD45RA- memory CD4+ T cells from PBMCs. The cell subset or site label on this specimen signifies: memory T cells sorted ex vivo from peripheral blood. Receptors were obtained from a human donor with narcolepsy.

This clone was detected only once. CDR3 in amino acids: CAISERTSGTNNEQFF. For the CDR3, the DNA is TGTGCCATCAGTGAGAGGACTAGCGGGACGAACAATGAGCAGTTCTTC. V gene TRBV10-3 combines with J gene TRBJ2-1, with 12 positions matching TRBD2. Germline trimming cut 2 bases from V and 5 bases from J; bases unmatched to any gene: 4. Looked up from germline, CDR1 is ENHRY and CDR2 is SYGVKD. This CDR3 comprises 16 residues.

The V call is TRBV2, the J call TRBJ2-7; D might be TRBD2 (7 bases). Germline-derived CDR1 and CDR2 are SNHLY and FYNNEI. Trimming took off 7 bases at V and 2 bases at J, with 15 bases between the two ends. This CDR3 region has 14 residues. The CDR3 region has the DNA TGTGCCAGCATCCCCCAGGGGACTACCTACGAGCAGTACTTC. This gives the protein CASIPQGTTYEQYF.

The chain recombines TRBV21-1 with TRBJ1-6. TRBV21-1 represents a pseudogene. The length of the CDR3 is 18 residues. CDR3 region: CASSKALRDGKYNSPLHF. In DNA, the CDR3 is TGTGCCAGCAGCAAAGCGCTTAGGGACGGAAAGTATAATTCACCCCTCCACTTT.

The chain couples TRBV9 to TRBJ1-5; tentatively, D is TRBD1 (5 bases). The germline CDR1 and CDR2 sequences are SGDLS and YYNGEE. The V and J ends lost 0 bases and 3 bases respectively, with 10 bases between them. This CDR3 comprises 15 residues. The CDR3 sequence is CASSVGGSANQPQHF. As DNA, the CDR3 is TGTGCCAGCAGCGTAGGGGGCTCAGCCAATCAGCCCCAGCATTTT.

The gene calls are TRBV28 and TRBJ2-6, with 7 positions matching TRBD2. The germline CDR1 and CDR2 sequences are MDHEN and SYDVKM. V was pared by 7 bases and J by 0 bases, with 3 bases of the junction left unmatched. This CDR3 contains 15 residues. In DNA, the CDR3 is TGTGCCAGCACGGGAGGACGCTCTGGGGCCAACGTCCTGACTTTC. This gives the protein CASTGGRSGANVLTF.

This clone was picked up one time. This chain connects TRBV6-6 to TRBJ1-2; D not certain. CDR3 length equals 14 residues. Germline V lookup: CDR1 MNHNY, CDR2 SVGAGI (reference sequence). The V gene lost 0 bases and the J gene lost 6 bases, with 11 bases spanning the gap. The CDR3 DNA reads as TGTGCCAGCAGTTACTCGGTTCCGCAGGATGGCTACACCTTC. Translating gives CASSYSVPQDGYTF.

V and J are TRBV11-1 and TRBJ2-7; D unclear. Germline-derived CDR1 and CDR2 are SGHAT and FQDESV (reference sequence). V gave up 7 bases and J gave up 2 bases, with 15 bases separating them. The CDR3 extends over 14 amino acids. The CDR3 DNA is TGTGCCAGCACCCCTGAAAACAGCCCCTACGAGCAGTACTTC. It is translated as CASTPENSPYEQYF.

The chain combines TRBV15 with TRBJ2-5; TRBD1 might be the D (5 bases). CDR3 length equals 10 residues. Germline CDR1 is LNHNV and CDR2 is YYDKDF (reference sequence). The CDR3, as DNA: TGTGCGGTAGGGGTCGAGACCCAGTACTTC. Amino acid sequence: CAVGVETQYF.

V and J are TRBV2 and TRBJ1-5; possibly TRBD1 for D (6 bases). Germline loops: CDR1 SNHLY, CDR2 FYNNEI. The CDR3 consists of 12 residues. Trimming left V 5 bases short and J 9 bases short, with 11 bases between. DNA for the CDR3: TGTGCCAGCAGTTTACAGGGAGTGCCCCAGCATTTT. This encodes CASSLQGVPQHF. Complete variable domain (other parts from reference TRBV2 and TRBJ1-5): EPEVTQTPSHQVTQMGQEVILRCVPISNHLYFYWYRQILGQKVEFLVSFYNNEISEKSEIFDDQFSVERPDGSNFTLKIRSTKLEDSAMYFCASSLQGVPQHFGDGTRLSIL.

This rearrangement joins TRBV7-2 to TRBJ1-3; D ambiguous. CDR3 length equals 17 residues. CDR1 is SGHTA, CDR2 FQGNSA, per germline. V was trimmed by 3 bases and J by 0 bases, leaving 15 bases between them. CDR3 sequence: CASSFSGSPSSGNTIYF. CDR3 DNA sequence: TGTGCCAGCAGCTTCTCAGGTTCCCCCTCCTCTGGAAACACCATATATTTT.

CDR3 nucleotides: TGTGCCAGCAGCTTAGTCGCAGGGGCGACGAACACTGAAGCTTTCTTT. It is translated as CASSLVAGATNTEAFF. The genes are TRBV7-6 and TRBJ1-1, with D possibly matching TRBD1 (6 bases). Trimming shortened V by 1 base and J by 1 base, and 13 bases separated the two germline ends. This CDR3 has 16 amino acids. Looked up from germline, CDR1 is SGHVS and CDR2 is FNYEAQ.

The chain recombines TRBV7-2 with TRBJ2-2, with unresolved D. This CDR3 comprises 14 residues. CDR1 and CDR2 from the germline V gene are SGHTA and FQGNSA. Deletions cut 3 bases from V and 4 bases from J, with 9 bases between. The CDR3 region has the DNA TGTGCCAGCAGCTTGCGGCAAGGCACCGGGGAGCTGTTTTTT. It encodes CASSLRQGTGELFF.

The CDR3 here is CASSLVGQGYGYTF. CDR3 nucleotides: TGTGCCAGCAGCTTGGTAGGGCAGGGATACGGCTACACCTTC. V and J are TRBV5-6 and TRBJ1-2; a possible D gene is TRBD1 (5 bases). The CDR3 runs to 14 residues. Germline CDR1 SGHDT, CDR2 YYEEEE. Trimming pared 0 bases from V and 8 bases from J, leaving 14 bases between.

CDR3: CAWTGGMGRYQETQYF. CDR3 coding DNA: TGTGCCTGGACCGGGGGCATGGGAAGGTACCAAGAGACCCAGTACTTC. The gene calls are TRBV30 and TRBJ2-5; D assignment may be TRBD1 or TRBD2 (6 bases each). The V gene's germline CDR1 is GTSNPN and CDR2 SVGIG (reference sequence). There are 16 residues in the CDR3. V dropped 4 bases and J dropped 0 bases, with 18 bases sitting between them.

The V gene is TRBV7-8, the J gene TRBJ2-6; tentatively, D is TRBD1 (6 bases). V lost 5 bases and J lost 0, with 23 bases in between. The V gene's germline CDR1 is SGHVS and CDR2 FQNEAQ. CDR3 size: 20 residues. Here the CDR3 DNA reads TGTGCCAGCAGCCTCGCAAGACAGGAGTCCTTCAGCTCTGGGGCCAACGTCCTGACTTTC. It codes for CASSLARQESFSSGANVLTF.